This TCR beta chain was found in a study of control samples from healthy donors and cancer patients. Trimming pared 2 bases from V and 4 bases from J, leaving 4 bases between. Germline-derived CDR1 and CDR2 are SGHTA and FQGTGA. The CDR3 totals 12 residues. The method was immunoSEQ multiplex PCR; TCRdb's version includes in-frame clones alone and lacks a portion of them. This sample has 70,000 to 75,000 clones; approximately 94% occur once, and the top ten carry around 2.8%. The sample was blood. The chain joins TRBV7-3 to TRBJ2-3; D gene uncertain. The receptor's source is a woman in her twenties or thirties in good health. CDR3 coding DNA: TGTGCCAGCAGCTTAGGCGCAGATACGCAGTATTTT. Its translation: CASSLGADTQYF.